This is a list of T cell receptor beta chains from one sample in a study of neurological immune-mediated disorders. TCRdb analysed the 5' RACE reads with MiXCR anew, one entry per CDR3 protein. The sample holds about 82,000 distinct CDR3 sequences, 2.6% seen once. The sequencing sample was made of PBMCs. Receptors originate from a woman between 25 and 40 years old with multiple sclerosis. CDR3s leave out the opening cysteine and the closing phenylalanine or tryptophan. The size field reads once, few or many counts, or a class when the clone is expanded.

clone_size	cdr3_length	j_call	v_call	cdr3_aa
many	11	TRBJ2-7	TRBV29-1	SVHPSGTNEQY
many	11	TRBJ2-1	TRBV25-1	ASSDTPNAEQF
many	11	TRBJ2-2	TRBV20-1	SATGANTGELF
many	13	TRBJ2-5	TRBV4-3	ASSQSLAGGETQY
many	10	TRBJ1-1	TRBV2	ASGREATEAF
many	14	TRBJ2-7	TRBV9	ASSVSDTSGRNEQY
few	11	TRBJ2-2	TRBV12-3/TRBV12-4	ASSSRDGGELF
many	12	TRBJ1-1	TRBV20-1	SAGQGGGNTEAF
many	13	TRBJ1-6	TRBV10-2	ASSVGAENNSPLH
few	11	TRBJ2-1	TRBV29-1	SVVRRTYNEQF
many	15	TRBJ2-7	TRBV11-2	ASSLRGREEGLYEQY